Sequencing of this T cell receptor beta chain was carried out in a study of spatial heterogeneity in lung cancer. Findings of the study overall: The study found that expanded intratumoral alpha and beta TCR counts tracked tumor mutation counts.

By frequency in the sample, this clonotype is medium-sized. No antigen is known for it. V lost 1 base, J lost 2 bases, and 11 bases lay in between. Germline assignment: CDR1 SGHTA and CDR2 FQGNSA. This CDR3 comprises 15 residues. From the 5' RACE reads, TCRdb called clonotypes with MiXCR, one entry per CDR3 protein. The sample has approximately 21,000 distinct CDR3 sequences, about 4.4% seen once. The time point denotes: sample taken at primary tumor resection. The chain carries TRBV7-2 and TRBJ2-5; D gene uncertain. Sequenced here: lung tumor tissue, sampled at surgery. This sequence originates from a male donor with early-stage non-small cell lung cancer. As DNA, the CDR3 is TGTGCCAGCAGCTTAGTGGGCAGACAACAAGAGACCCAGTACTTC. This translates into CASSLVGRQQETQYF.